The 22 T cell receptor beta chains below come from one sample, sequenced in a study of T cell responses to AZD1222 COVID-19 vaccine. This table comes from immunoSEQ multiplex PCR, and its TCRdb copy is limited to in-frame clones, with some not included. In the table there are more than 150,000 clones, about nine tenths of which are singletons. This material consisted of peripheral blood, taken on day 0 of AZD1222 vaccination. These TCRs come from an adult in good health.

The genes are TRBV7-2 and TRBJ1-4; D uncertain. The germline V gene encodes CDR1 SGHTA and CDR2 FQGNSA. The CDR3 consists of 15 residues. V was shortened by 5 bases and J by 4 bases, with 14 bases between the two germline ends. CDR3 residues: CASSTRTDYNEKLFF. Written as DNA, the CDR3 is TGTGCCAGCAGCACTCGGACCGACTATAATGAAAAACTGTTTTTT.

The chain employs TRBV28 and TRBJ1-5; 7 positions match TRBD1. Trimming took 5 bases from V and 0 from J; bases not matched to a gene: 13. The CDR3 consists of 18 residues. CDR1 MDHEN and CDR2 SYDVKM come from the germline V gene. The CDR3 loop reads CASSIRQGVPYSNQPQHF. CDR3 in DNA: TGTGCCAGCAGTATCCGACAGGGAGTACCGTATAGCAATCAGCCCCAGCATTTT.

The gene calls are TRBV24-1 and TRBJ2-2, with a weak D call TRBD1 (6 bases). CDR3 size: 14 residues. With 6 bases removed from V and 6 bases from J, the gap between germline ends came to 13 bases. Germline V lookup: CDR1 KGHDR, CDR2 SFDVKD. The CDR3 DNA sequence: TGTGCCACCAGTACAGCCAGGGGACCCGGGGAGCTGTTTTTT. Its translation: CATSTARGPGELFF.

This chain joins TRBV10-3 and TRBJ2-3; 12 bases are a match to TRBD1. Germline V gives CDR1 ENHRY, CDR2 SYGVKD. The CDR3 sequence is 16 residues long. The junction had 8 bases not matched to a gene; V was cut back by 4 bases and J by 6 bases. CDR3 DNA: TGTGCCATCAGTGCCGCCGGGACAGGGGGCGCGGATACGCAGTATTTT. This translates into CAISAAGTGGADTQYF.

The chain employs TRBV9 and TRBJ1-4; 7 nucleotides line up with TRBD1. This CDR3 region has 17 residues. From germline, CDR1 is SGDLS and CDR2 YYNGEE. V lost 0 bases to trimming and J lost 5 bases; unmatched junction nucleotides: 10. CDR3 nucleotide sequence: TGTGCCAGCAGCGTAGGAATGGGGGGCAGGGGGAATGAAAAACTGTTTTTT. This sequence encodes CASSVGMGGRGNEKLFF. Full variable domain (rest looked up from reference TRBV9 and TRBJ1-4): DSGVTQTPKHLITATGQRVTLRCSPRSGDLSVYWYQQSLDQGLQFLIQYYNGEERAKGNILERFSAQQFPDLHSELNLSSLELGDSALYFCASSVGMGGRGNEKLFFGSGTQLSVL.

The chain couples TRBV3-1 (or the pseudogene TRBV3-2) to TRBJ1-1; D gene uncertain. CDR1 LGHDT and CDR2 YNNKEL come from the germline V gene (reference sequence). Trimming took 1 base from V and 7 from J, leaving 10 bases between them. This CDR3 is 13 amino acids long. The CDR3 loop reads CASSQGAASEAFF. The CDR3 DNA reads TGTGCCAGCAGCCAAGGGGCCGCGAGTGAAGCTTTCTTT.

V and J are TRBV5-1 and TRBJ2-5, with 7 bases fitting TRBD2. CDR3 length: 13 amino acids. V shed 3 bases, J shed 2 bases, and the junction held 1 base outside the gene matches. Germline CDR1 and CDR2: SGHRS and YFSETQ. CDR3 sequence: CASSWGLQETQYF. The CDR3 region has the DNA TGCGCCAGCAGCTGGGGACTACAAGAGACCCAGTACTTC.

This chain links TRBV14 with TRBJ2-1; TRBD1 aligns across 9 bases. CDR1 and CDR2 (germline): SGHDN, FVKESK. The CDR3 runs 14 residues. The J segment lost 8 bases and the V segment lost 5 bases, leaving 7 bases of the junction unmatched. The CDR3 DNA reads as TGTGCCAGCAGCGGGGACAGGGTTATCGATGAGCAGTTCTTC. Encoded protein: CASSGDRVIDEQFF.

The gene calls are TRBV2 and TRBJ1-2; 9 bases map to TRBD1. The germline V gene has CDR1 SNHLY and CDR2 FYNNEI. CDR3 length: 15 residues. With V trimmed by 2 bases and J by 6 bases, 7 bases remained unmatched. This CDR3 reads CASSELTGGADGYTF. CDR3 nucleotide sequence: TGTGCCAGCAGTGAACTAACAGGGGGCGCGGATGGCTACACCTTC.

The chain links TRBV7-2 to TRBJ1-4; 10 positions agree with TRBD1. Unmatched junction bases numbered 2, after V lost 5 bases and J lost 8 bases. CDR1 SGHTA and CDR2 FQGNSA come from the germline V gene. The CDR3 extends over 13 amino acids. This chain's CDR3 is CASSRDRGEKLFF. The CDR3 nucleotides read TGTGCCAGCAGCCGGGACAGGGGAGAAAAACTGTTTTTT.

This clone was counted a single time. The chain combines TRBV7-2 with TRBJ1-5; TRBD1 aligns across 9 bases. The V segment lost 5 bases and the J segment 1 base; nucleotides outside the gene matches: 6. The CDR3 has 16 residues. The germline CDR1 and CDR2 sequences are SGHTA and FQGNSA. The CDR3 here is CASSPVGQGSNQPQHF. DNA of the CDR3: TGTGCCAGCAGCCCAGTGGGACAGGGAAGCAATCAGCCCCAGCATTTT.

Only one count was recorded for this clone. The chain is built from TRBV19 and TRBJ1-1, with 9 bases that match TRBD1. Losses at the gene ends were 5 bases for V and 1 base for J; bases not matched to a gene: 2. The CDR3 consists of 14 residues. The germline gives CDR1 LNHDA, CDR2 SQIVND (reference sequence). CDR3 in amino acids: CASSEGQGNTEAFF. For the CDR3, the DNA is TGTGCCAGTAGTGAGGGACAGGGGAACACTGAAGCTTTCTTT.

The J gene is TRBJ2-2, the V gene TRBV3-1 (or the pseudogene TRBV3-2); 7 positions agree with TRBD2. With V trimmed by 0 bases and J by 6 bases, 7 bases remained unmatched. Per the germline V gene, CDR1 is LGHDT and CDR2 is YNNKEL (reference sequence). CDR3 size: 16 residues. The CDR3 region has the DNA TGTGCCAGCAGCCAAGAAATACTAGCGAAGGCCGGGGAGCTGTTTTTT. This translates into CASSQEILAKAGELFF.

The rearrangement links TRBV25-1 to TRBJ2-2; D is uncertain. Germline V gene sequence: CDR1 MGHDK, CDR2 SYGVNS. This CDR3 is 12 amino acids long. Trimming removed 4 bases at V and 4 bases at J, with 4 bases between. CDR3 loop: CASSVRTGELFF. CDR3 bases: TGTGCCAGCAGTGTCCGCACCGGGGAGCTGTTTTTT. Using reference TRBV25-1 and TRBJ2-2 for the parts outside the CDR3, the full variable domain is EADIYQTPRYLVIGTGKKITLECSQTMGHDKMYWYQQDPGMELHLIHYSYGVNSTEKGDLSSESTVSRIRTEHFPLTLESARPSHTSQYLCASSVRTGELFFGEGSRLTVL.

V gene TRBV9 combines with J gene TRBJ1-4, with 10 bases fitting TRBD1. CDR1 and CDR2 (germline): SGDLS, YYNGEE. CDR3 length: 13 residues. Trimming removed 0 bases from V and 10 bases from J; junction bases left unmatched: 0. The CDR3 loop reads CASSVGTGGKLFF. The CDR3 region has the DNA TGTGCCAGCAGCGTAGGGACAGGGGGAAAACTGTTTTTT.

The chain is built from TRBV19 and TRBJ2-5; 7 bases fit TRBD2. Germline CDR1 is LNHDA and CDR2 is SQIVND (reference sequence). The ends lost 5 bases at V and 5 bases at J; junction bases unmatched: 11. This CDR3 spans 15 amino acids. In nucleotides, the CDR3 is TGTGCCAGTAGTTCGGGAGGCCGACTACGGGAGACCCAGTACTTC. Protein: CASSSGGRLRETQYF.

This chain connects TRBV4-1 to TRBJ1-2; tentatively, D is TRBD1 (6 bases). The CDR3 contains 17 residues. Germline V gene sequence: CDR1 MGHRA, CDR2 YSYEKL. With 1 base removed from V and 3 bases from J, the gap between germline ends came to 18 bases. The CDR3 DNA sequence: TGCGCCAGCAGCCAAGCCGGGGGAGGACAGCGATACTATGGCTACACCTTC. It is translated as CASSQAGGGQRYYGYTF.

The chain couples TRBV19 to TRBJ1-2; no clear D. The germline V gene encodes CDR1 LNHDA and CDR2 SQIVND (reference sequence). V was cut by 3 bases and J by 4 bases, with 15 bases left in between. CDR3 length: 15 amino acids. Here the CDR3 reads CASSISRRTVYGYTF. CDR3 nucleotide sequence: TGTGCCAGTAGTATCTCCCGCAGGACGGTCTATGGCTACACCTTC.

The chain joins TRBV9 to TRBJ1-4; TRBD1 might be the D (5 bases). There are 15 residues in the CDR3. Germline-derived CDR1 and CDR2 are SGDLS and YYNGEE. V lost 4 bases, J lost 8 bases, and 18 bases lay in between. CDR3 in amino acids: CASSPRGRLGEKLFF. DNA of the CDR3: TGTGCCAGCAGCCCCCGGGGGAGGCTGGGGGAAAAACTGTTTTTT.

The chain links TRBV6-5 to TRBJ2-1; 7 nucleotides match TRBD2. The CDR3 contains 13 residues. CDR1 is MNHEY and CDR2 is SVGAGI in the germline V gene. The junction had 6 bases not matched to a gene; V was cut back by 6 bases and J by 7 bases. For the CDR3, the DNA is TGTGCCAGCAGCTTGGGACTATCGAATGAGCAGTTCTTC. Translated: CASSLGLSNEQFF.

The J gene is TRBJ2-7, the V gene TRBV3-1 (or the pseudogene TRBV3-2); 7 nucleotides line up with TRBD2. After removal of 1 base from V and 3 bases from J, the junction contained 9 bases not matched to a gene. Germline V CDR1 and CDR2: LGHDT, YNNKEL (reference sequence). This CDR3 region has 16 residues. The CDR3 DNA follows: TGTGCCAGCAGCCAAGTGGAACCGGGAGGATACTACGAGCAGTACTTC. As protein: CASSQVEPGGYYEQYF.

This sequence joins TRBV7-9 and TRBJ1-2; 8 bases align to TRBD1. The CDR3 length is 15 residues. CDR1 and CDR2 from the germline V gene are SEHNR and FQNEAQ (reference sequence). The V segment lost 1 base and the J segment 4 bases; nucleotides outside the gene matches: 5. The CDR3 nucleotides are TGTGCCAGCAGCTTAGTTTCAGGGGGCGGCTATGGCTACACCTTC. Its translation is CASSLVSGGGYGYTF.